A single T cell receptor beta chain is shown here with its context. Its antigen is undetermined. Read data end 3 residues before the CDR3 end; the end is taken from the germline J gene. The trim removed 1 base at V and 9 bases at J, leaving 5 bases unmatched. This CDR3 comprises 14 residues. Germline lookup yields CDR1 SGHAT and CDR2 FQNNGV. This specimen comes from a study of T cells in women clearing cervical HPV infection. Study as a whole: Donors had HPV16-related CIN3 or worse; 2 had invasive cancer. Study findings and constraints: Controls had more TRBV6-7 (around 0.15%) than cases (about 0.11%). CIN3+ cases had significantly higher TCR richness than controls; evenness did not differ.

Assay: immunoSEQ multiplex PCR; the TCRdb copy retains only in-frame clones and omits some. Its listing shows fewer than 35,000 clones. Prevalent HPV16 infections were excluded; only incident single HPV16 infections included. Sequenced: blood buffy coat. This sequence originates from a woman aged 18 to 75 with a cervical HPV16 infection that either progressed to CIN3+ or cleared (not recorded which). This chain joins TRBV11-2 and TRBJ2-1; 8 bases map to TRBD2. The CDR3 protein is CASSLVRGAVEQFF. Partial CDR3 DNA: TGTGCCAGCAGCTTAGTGCGGGGGGCGGTTGAG.